The 12 T cell receptor beta chains reported below all come from one sample, sequenced in a study of blood T cell repertoires in COVID-19 (dated by TCRdb to 2018 to 2020). Receptors were amplified or captured by the immunoSEQ multiplex PCR assay. TCRdb's version of the immuneACCESS table is confined to in-frame rearrangements and falls short of the full clone set. An unresolved V gene accounts for under half of the shortfall where checked; the remainder is of unknown origin. The sample table contains some 300,000 clones; only one count was recorded for roughly 90% of them. Roughly 14% of the sample is taken by the ten largest. Sequencing was carried out using peripheral blood. Receptor source: a woman in her sixties or seventies with COVID-19, enrolled during active disease.

The rearrangement joins TRBV6-5 to TRBJ2-7; 9 bases agree with TRBD1. J lost 4 bases, V lost 6 bases, and 7 bases had no gene match. The CDR3 is 14 amino acids. Germline-derived CDR1 and CDR2 are MNHEY and SVGAGI. CDR3 nucleotide sequence: TGTGCCAGCAGACTAACCGGGACAGGGTACGAGCAGTACTTC. It specifies CASRLTGTGYEQYF.

The rearrangement links TRBV19 to TRBJ1-1; D ambiguous. V shed 6 bases and J shed 4 bases, with 9 bases lying between them. In germline, CDR1 is LNHDA, CDR2 SQIVND (reference sequence). This CDR3 contains 12 residues. The DNA for the CDR3 is TGTGCCAGTAGAGAGGGTTTCACTGAAGCTTTCTTT. Its protein is CASREGFTEAFF.

The chain couples TRBV24-1 to TRBJ1-1; 8 bases line up with TRBD1. The J segment lost 2 bases and the V segment lost 3 bases, leaving 4 bases of the junction unmatched. The CDR3 is made up of 15 amino acids. The V gene's germline CDR1 is KGHDR and CDR2 SFDVKD. The CDR3 nucleotides are TGTGCCACCAGTGATGCTGGGACAGGTAACACTGAAGCTTTCTTT. Its translation: CATSDAGTGNTEAFF.

The J gene is TRBJ1-2, the V gene TRBV2; a possible D gene is TRBD1 (5 bases). This CDR3 spans 14 amino acids. Germline V gives CDR1 SNHLY, CDR2 FYNNEI. Between the trimmed V and J ends, which lost 6 bases and 8 bases, there was a span of 19 bases. This chain's CDR3 is CASRGTGEVGGYTF. CDR3 sequence (DNA): TGTGCCAGCAGAGGGACGGGGGAAGTTGGAGGCTACACCTTC.

The chain uses TRBV27 and TRBJ1-5; tentatively, D is TRBD1 (5 bases). V lost 5 bases to trimming and J lost 6 bases, with 14 bases between them. From germline, CDR1 is MNHEY and CDR2 SMNVEV (reference sequence). The CDR3 runs to 14 residues. The CDR3 region has the DNA TGTGCCAGCAGTCCTGGGACTTGGGGTCAGCCCCAGCATTTT. As protein: CASSPGTWGQPQHF.

V usage is TRBV27 and J usage is TRBJ1-2, with D possibly being TRBD1 (6 bases). CDR1 is MNHEY and CDR2 is SMNVEV in the germline V gene (reference sequence). There are 15 residues in the CDR3. Trimming stripped 4 bases from V and 1 base from J, with 13 bases between. The CDR3 here is CASSSGAILNYGYTF. The CDR3 DNA reads TGTGCCAGCAGTTCAGGGGCCATTCTTAACTATGGCTACACCTTC.

The chain recombines TRBV2 with TRBJ2-5; TRBD1 matches 9 bases. The J segment lost 2 bases and the V segment lost 6 bases, leaving 4 bases of the junction unmatched. Germline loops: CDR1 SNHLY, CDR2 FYNNEI. The CDR3 is made up of 14 amino acids. The CDR3: CASREQGAQETQYF. DNA of the CDR3: TGTGCCAGCAGAGAACAGGGGGCTCAAGAGACCCAGTACTTC.

The chain recombines TRBV20-1 with TRBJ2-5, with unresolved D. V dropped 2 bases and J dropped 4 bases, with 5 bases sitting between them. CDR1 DFQATT and CDR2 SNEGSKA come from the germline V gene (reference sequence). The CDR3 has 11 amino acids. The CDR3 reads CSARSGETQYF. As DNA, the CDR3 is TGCAGTGCTAGATCGGGAGAGACCCAGTACTTC.

J is TRBJ2-3 and V is TRBV7-9, with 11 bases matching TRBD2. V trimming: 5 bases; J trimming: 4 bases; junction bases outside the gene matches: 11. The CDR3 extends over 17 amino acids. Germline V gives CDR1 SEHNR, CDR2 FQNEAQ (reference sequence). Written as DNA, the CDR3 is TGTGCCAGCAGCCCGCTCGGTAGCGGGGGGGTGGCAGATACGCAGTATTTT. Protein: CASSPLGSGGVADTQYF.

This chain joins TRBV5-1 and TRBJ2-7; 7 bases are a match to TRBD2. The V segment lost 4 bases and the J segment 1 base; nucleotides outside the gene matches: 11. The CDR3 length is 16 residues. Germline V gene lookup returns CDR1 SGHRS and CDR2 YFSETQ. In nucleotides, the CDR3 is TGCGCCAGCAGCATAACGAGCGGGGTGAAATCCTACGAGCAGTACTTC. Translating it yields CASSITSGVKSYEQYF.

This clone was recorded only once. This chain joins TRBV23-1 and TRBJ1-2, with 7 nucleotides matching TRBD1. TRBV23-1 is sorted into the ORF group, with uncertain function. V dropped 4 bases and J dropped 8; count of bases not matched to a gene: 22. This CDR3 contains 18 residues. In DNA form, the CDR3 reads TGCGCCAGCAGTCGAAACCTCATAGGGGGCCATCCGTCCTGCGGCTACACCTTC. Protein product: CASSRNLIGGHPSCGYTF.

This chain connects TRBV12-3 or TRBV12-4 to TRBJ2-1; tentatively, D is TRBD2 (5 bases). V was shortened by 1 base and J by 9 bases, with 7 bases between the two germline ends. The CDR3 loop spans 12 amino acids. This CDR3 is CASSLGGSEQFF. The CDR3 nucleotides read TGTGCCAGCAGTTTAGGAGGGAGTGAGCAGTTCTTC.